A selection of T cell receptor beta chains follows, all from one sample in a study of shared clonotypes between healthy human individuals. TCRdb's copy holds only in-frame clones and misses some; the assay was immunoSEQ multiplex PCR. The table lists about 1 million clones, about 75% of them singletons. Material: memory CD4+ T cells sorted from blood. These receptors all come from a man between 18 and 29 years old in good health. The CDR3 runs from the conserved cysteine through the conserved F or W.

TRBV21-1	TRBJ1-1	CASSKAGTGVRNTEAFF
TRBV6-6	TRBJ2-7	CASSRGQGVFYEQYF
TRBV6-6	.	CASSRRETYEQYF
TRBV15	TRBJ1-2	CATSRRTGGTYGYTF
TRBV29-1	TRBJ1-2	CSVDEGGNYGYTF
TRBV5-6	TRBJ1-5	CASSLFGVGNQPQHF
TRBV6-5	TRBJ2-3	CASSYGITDTQYF
TRBV7-2	TRBJ1-6	CASSPEWGAYNSPLHF
TRBV7-2	TRBJ2-2	CASRVSPLGNTGELFF
TRBV6-1	TRBJ1-5	CASSEKYQPQHF
TRBV6-6	TRBJ1-2	CASRSIIWASGYTF
TRBV2	TRBJ1-6	CASSGAAYSPLHF
TRBV5-5	TRBJ1-5	CASSRDTNQPQHF
TRBV5-6	TRBJ2-3	CASSLPSVPDTQYF
TRBV25-1	TRBJ1-2	CASSVGQGGYGYTF
TRBV5-1	TRBJ2-2	CASSLVAGANTGELFF
TRBV2	TRBJ2-2	CASKQETNTGELFF
TRBV2	TRBJ2-7	CASTSTVSYEQYF
TRBV6-6	TRBJ2-1	CASSSIAGKGYEQFF
TRBV5-1	TRBJ2-6	CASRKTAGSGANVLTF